The clone carrying this TCR beta chain was counted a single time. CDR3 length: 16 residues. V gave up 6 bases and J gave up 1 base, with 18 bases separating them. From germline, CDR1 is KGHSH and CDR2 LQKENI. These data are taken from a study of Ad26.COV2.S vaccination and SARS-CoV-2 variants. Specified treatment: about 20 received Ad26.COV2.S at low or high dose, single or two shots; several received placebo; per-sample allocation not given. Vaccine and placebo recipients were sampled on day 63 after the first injection. Assay: immunoSEQ multiplex PCR; the TCRdb copy retains only in-frame clones and omits some. The table records about 350,000 clones, less than 90% of them present only once.

The specimen was peripheral blood, collected in a trial of Ad26.COV2.S vaccine versus placebo. The chain carries TRBV18 and TRBJ1-1; tentative D call: TRBD1 (5 bases). This clonotype was obtained from a person between 18 and 65 years old who received the Ad26.COV2.S COVID-19 vaccine or a placebo. The CDR3 region has the DNA TGTGCCAGCTCCCAGTATGAATGGACAACGAACACTGAAGCTTTCTTT. The encoded protein is CASSQYEWTTNTEAFF.